A single sample gave rise to the 23 T cell receptor beta chains below, sequenced in a study of early T cells in non-severe SARS-CoV-2 infection. MiXCR was run by TCRdb on the 5' RACE reads, yielding one entry per CDR3 protein. The repertoire holds 70,000 or so distinct CDR3 sequences, over 9% seen once, with about 3.9% in the top ten. Sequencing was carried out using whole blood. The receptors shown here come from an adult who was a healthcare worker with PCR-confirmed SARS-CoV-2 infection or an uninfected control (not recorded which).

This clonotype was seen ten or more times. The CDR3 DNA follows: TGCAGTGCTGGGGACTATAAACCAAACAATCAGCCCCAGCATTTT. Amino acids: CSAGDYKPNNQPQHF. The rearrangement uses TRBV20-1 and TRBJ1-5; the D gene is possibly TRBD1 (5 bases). There are 15 residues in the CDR3. V was clipped by 5 bases and J by 3 bases, with 17 bases between them. Per germline, CDR1 DFQATT and CDR2 SNEGSKA (reference sequence).

This clonotype was counted only a few times. This chain links TRBV28 with TRBJ2-7; the D gene is possibly TRBD1 (6 bases). The CDR3 loop spans 13 amino acids. The V gene lost 1 base and the J gene lost 8 bases, with 12 bases spanning the gap. Looked up from germline, CDR1 is MDHEN and CDR2 is SYDVKM. This CDR3 reads CASSLLRQAKQYF. The CDR3 DNA sequence: TGTGCCAGCAGTTTATTACGACAGGCCAAGCAGTACTTC.

The chain carries TRBV27 and TRBJ2-7, with 7 bases matching TRBD1. J gave up 0 bases and V 5 bases, and 7 bases lay outside the gene matches. The CDR3 loop spans 15 amino acids. CDR1 and CDR2 (germline): MNHEY, SMNVEV (reference sequence). The CDR3 region is CASSPGQSSSYEQYF. The CDR3 nucleotides read TGTGCCAGCAGTCCGGGACAGTCTAGCTCCTACGAGCAGTACTTC.

This clonotype was recorded a few times. This sequence joins TRBV20-1 and TRBJ1-2; D not certain. Germline lookup yields CDR1 DFQATT and CDR2 SNEGSKA (reference sequence). V was cut by 6 bases and J by 8 bases, with 16 bases left in between. This CDR3 comprises 12 residues. The CDR3 loop is CSAGRLGGGYTF. DNA for the CDR3: TGCAGTGCCGGGAGATTGGGAGGAGGCTACACCTTC.

Ten or more counts support this clonotype. The V call is TRBV29-1, the J call TRBJ2-1; D tentatively reads TRBD1 or TRBD2 (5 bases each). V lost 6 bases and J lost 12, with 12 bases in between. The CDR3 extends over 10 amino acids. The germline CDR1 and CDR2 sequences are SQVTM and ANQGSEA. CDR3 loop: CSVGWGTQFF. The CDR3 coding sequence is TGCAGCGTCGGCTGGGGGACGCAGTTCTTC.

This clonotype was counted only a few times. The V and J genes are TRBV12-3 or TRBV12-4 and TRBJ2-3; no clear D. This CDR3 has 12 amino acids. The V gene lost 2 bases and the J gene lost 10 bases, with 10 bases spanning the gap. The CDR3 region has the DNA TGTGCCAGCAGTTTATCGGAATATGCGCAGTATTTT. This sequence encodes CASSLSEYAQYF.

As for this clonotype: The final CDR3 position lacks the conserved phenylalanine or tryptophan, pointing to a likely read error. The rearrangement joins TRBV24-1 to TRBJ1-1; a possible D gene is TRBD1 (6 bases). Germline V CDR1 and CDR2: KGHDR, SFDVKD. This CDR3 is built from 12 residues. Between the trimmed V and J ends, which lost 5 bases and 7 bases, there was a span of 10 bases. The CDR3 coding sequence is TGTGCCACCAGTGCTCAGGGGCTTGAAGCTTTCTTA. It encodes CATSAQGLEAFL.

Comments on this clonotype: This sequence may be a read error, since a much larger clone differs from it by one base. The chain links TRBV6-2 or TRBV6-3 to TRBJ2-7, with 10 bases identical to TRBD2. Germline CDR1 reads MNHEY; CDR2 reads SVGEGT. This CDR3 is built from 14 residues. As DNA, the CDR3 is TGTGTCAGCATCCGGACTAGCGGCTACTACGAGCAGTACTTC. Translated: CVSIRTSGYYEQYF.

This clonotype has at least ten counts. The rearrangement uses TRBV27 and TRBJ2-1; D remains unclear. V was cut by 0 bases and J by 0 bases, with 6 bases left in between. CDR3 length: 15 amino acids. Germline CDR1 MNHEY, CDR2 SMNVEV (reference sequence). CDR3 sequence: CASSLSGPSYNEQFF. CDR3 nucleotide sequence: TGTGCCAGCAGTTTATCCGGACCCTCCTACAATGAGCAGTTCTTC.

At least ten counts were recorded for this clonotype. CDR3: CASSPTTGRGEQFF. The CDR3 coding sequence is TGTGCCAGCAGCCCTACGACAGGGAGGGGTGAGCAGTTCTTC. V and J are TRBV7-9 and TRBJ2-1; TRBD1 or TRBD2 may be the D gene (7 bases each). From germline, CDR1 is SEHNR and CDR2 FQNEAQ (reference sequence). With 5 bases removed from V and 9 bases from J, the gap between germline ends came to 17 bases. This CDR3 is 14 amino acids long.

A word on this clonotype: A much larger clone lies one base from this, so it may be a read error. The chain uses TRBV12-3 or TRBV12-4 and TRBJ1-5, with D unclear. The CDR3 consists of 13 residues. V gave up 6 bases and J gave up 7 bases, with 13 bases separating them. The CDR3 DNA follows: TGTGCCAGCAGCCCCTCCAGGAAACAGCCCCAGCATTTT. Residues: CASSPSRKQPQHF.

This clonotype was detected ten times or more. This sequence joins TRBV20-1 and TRBJ1-1; a weak D match, TRBD1 (6 bases). This CDR3 region has 14 residues. In germline, CDR1 is DFQATT, CDR2 SNEGSKA (reference sequence). V shed 2 bases and J shed 8 bases, with 18 bases lying between them. The CDR3: CSARTTGRTREAFF. The CDR3 DNA reads TGCAGTGCTAGAACTACAGGGAGAACAAGGGAAGCTTTCTTT.

This clonotype was detected only a few times. The chain is built from TRBV29-1 and TRBJ2-1; no clear D. The V gene's germline CDR1 is SQVTM and CDR2 ANQGSEA. The V gene lost 1 base and the J gene lost 1 base, with 11 bases spanning the gap. This CDR3 has 15 residues. The CDR3 region is CSVEAHTRSYNEQFF. In DNA form, the CDR3 reads TGCAGCGTTGAAGCCCATACTCGTTCCTACAATGAGCAGTTCTTC.

The sample holds a few counts of this clonotype. The chain is built from TRBV21-1 and TRBJ1-6; TRBD1, as called in the table, went unchecked against the DNA. TRBV21-1 is a recognized pseudogene. This CDR3 is built from 18 residues. The CDR3 DNA reads as TGTGCCAGCATCCCCCCCGGGTGGCCTTGGCCCGAAAATTCACCCCTCCACTTT. It codes for CASIPPGWPWPENSPLHF.

This clonotype was seen at least ten times. The CDR3 sequence is CASSLNGIAKNIQYF. The CDR3 bases are TGTGCCAGCAGTTTAAACGGAATAGCCAAAAACATTCAGTACTTC. V is TRBV27 and J is TRBJ2-4; D is ambiguous. This CDR3 is built from 15 residues. Looked up from germline, CDR1 is MNHEY and CDR2 is SMNVEV (reference sequence). With 2 bases removed from V and 0 bases from J, the gap between germline ends came to 8 bases.

This clonotype showed up just a few times. J is TRBJ2-2 and V is TRBV20-1; D ambiguous. V was pared by 3 bases and J by 1 base, with 6 bases between. CDR3 length: 13 amino acids. Germline lookup yields CDR1 DFQATT and CDR2 SNEGSKA (reference sequence). CDR3 amino acids: CSARYKNTGELFF. DNA of the CDR3: TGCAGTGCTAGGTACAAGAACACCGGGGAGCTGTTTTTT.

The genes are TRBV7-9 and TRBJ2-7, with TRBD1 as a possible D gene (7 bases). The CDR3 has 14 residues. The germline V and J ends were trimmed by 5 bases and 2 bases, with 13 bases remaining between them. Germline V lookup: CDR1 SEHNR, CDR2 FQNEAQ (reference sequence). CDR3 coding DNA: TGTGCCAGCAGCCCGGGGGACAGACCCTACGAGCAGTACTTC. Translation gives CASSPGDRPYEQYF. Looking up the rest from reference TRBV7-9 and TRBJ2-7 gives the full variable domain: DTGVSQNPRHKITKRGQNVTFRCDPISEHNRLYWYRQTLGQGPEFLTYFQNEAQLEKSRLLSDRFSAERPKGSFSTLEIQRTEQGDSAMYLCASSPGDRPYEQYFGPGTRLTVT.

This clonotype was seen a handful of times. The chain recombines TRBV5-1 with TRBJ2-7; the D call may be TRBD1 or TRBD2 (5 bases each). Per the germline V gene, CDR1 is SGHRS and CDR2 is YFSETQ. V was cut by 5 bases and J by 1 base, with 16 bases left in between. The length of the CDR3 is 15 residues. The CDR3: CASSRPGGSSYEQYF. The CDR3 bases are TGCGCCAGCAGTCGACCTGGGGGTTCTTCCTACGAGCAGTACTTC.

This clonotype was detected ten times or more. Here the CDR3 reads CAIARQLVETQYF. CDR3 DNA sequence: TGTGCCATTGCTCGACAGTTGGTGGAGACCCAGTACTTC. V and J are TRBV10-3 and TRBJ2-5; D is possibly TRBD1 (5 bases). This CDR3 spans 13 amino acids. Trimming stripped 9 bases from V and 5 bases from J, with 16 bases between. Germline V gene sequence: CDR1 ENHRY, CDR2 SYGVKD.

The CDR3: CASQSSSDNSYEQYF. The CDR3, as DNA: TGTGCCAGCCAATCCTCTTCGGACAACTCCTACGAGCAGTACTTC. V is TRBV18 and J is TRBJ2-7; a weak D match, TRBD1 (5 bases). Germline CDR1 KGHSH, CDR2 LQKENI. The CDR3 consists of 15 residues. Deletions cut 8 bases from V and 0 bases from J, with 17 bases between.

The chain combines TRBV18 with TRBJ2-5, with 9 bases that match TRBD2. The CDR3 has 14 amino acids. Looked up from germline, CDR1 is KGHSH and CDR2 is LQKENI. V gave up 5 bases and J gave up 4 bases; unmatched junction bases: 5. Here the CDR3 reads CASSAGGPPETQYF. The CDR3 coding sequence is TGTGCCAGCTCAGCGGGAGGGCCCCCAGAGACCCAGTACTTC.

This clonotype was picked up many times. The rearrangement joins TRBV19 to TRBJ2-2; D is possibly TRBD1 (6 bases). Germline V gene lookup returns CDR1 LNHDA and CDR2 SQIVND (reference sequence). This CDR3 contains 17 residues. V dropped 7 bases and J dropped 3 bases, with 21 bases sitting between them. In DNA form, the CDR3 reads TGTGCCAGTATATCTCGCACCTCAGGGGTGTACACCGGGGAGCTGTTTTTT. Its protein product is CASISRTSGVYTGELFF.

This clonotype was seen at least ten times. The J gene is TRBJ2-5, the V gene TRBV7-2; D ambiguous. V lost 4 bases and J lost 5, with 14 bases in between. Germline CDR1 is SGHTA and CDR2 is FQGNSA. The CDR3 covers 14 residues. The CDR3 nucleotides read TGTGCCAGCAGCTCCCCTGGAGTCAGGGAGACCCAGTACTTC. It encodes CASSSPGVRETQYF.